The clone carrying this TCR beta chain appeared a few times. Data came from immunoSEQ multiplex PCR; TCRdb stores just in-frame clones and leaves some out. Altogether about 29,000 clones are present, about three quarters being singletons, with the ten largest covering over 20%. This specimen belongs to a study of sequential checkpoint blockade in melanoma. As for the study in general: Randomization was 1:1 between first-line nivolumab→ipilimumab and ipilimumab→nivolumab. Each arm's sequence ended with maintenance nivolumab.

V lost 0 bases and J lost 3, with 9 bases in between. The V gene's germline CDR1 is ENHRY and CDR2 SYGVKD. This CDR3 spans 14 amino acids. The treatment here: randomized to nivolumab then ipilimumab (arm A) or the reverse (arm B). The chain couples TRBV10-3 to TRBJ2-7, with D possibly being TRBD1 (6 bases). Sequenced material: CD8+ T cells sorted from blood (inferred from file names), taken from a patient given nivolumab and ipilimumab in sequence. The sequence was obtained from a human donor with melanoma. The CDR3 sequence: CAISESGTLYEQYF. The CDR3 coding sequence is TGTGCCATCAGTGAGTCAGGGACACTCTACGAGCAGTACTTC.